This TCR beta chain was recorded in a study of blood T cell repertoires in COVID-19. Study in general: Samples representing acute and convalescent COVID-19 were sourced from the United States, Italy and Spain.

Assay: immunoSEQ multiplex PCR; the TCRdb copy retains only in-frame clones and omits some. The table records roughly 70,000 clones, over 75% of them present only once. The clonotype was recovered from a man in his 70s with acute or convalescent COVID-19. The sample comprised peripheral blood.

CDR3 DNA sequence: TGCGCCAGCAGCGGCCAGGGTAGCGGCCAAGAGACCCAGTACTTC. Protein sequence: CASSGQGSGQETQYF. This rearrangement joins TRBV5-1 to TRBJ2-5; maybe TRBD2 (6 bases). This CDR3 comprises 15 residues. Trimming took off 4 bases at V and 1 base at J, with 14 bases between the two ends. Germline CDR1 SGHRS, CDR2 YFSETQ. Combining the CDR3 with reference TRBV5-1 and TRBJ2-5 gives the whole variable domain KAGVTQTPRYLIKTRGQQVTLSCSPISGHRSVSWYQQTPGQGLQFLFEYFSETQRNKGNFPGRFSGRQFSNSRSEMNVSTLELGDSALYLCASSGQGSGQETQYFGPGTRLLVL.